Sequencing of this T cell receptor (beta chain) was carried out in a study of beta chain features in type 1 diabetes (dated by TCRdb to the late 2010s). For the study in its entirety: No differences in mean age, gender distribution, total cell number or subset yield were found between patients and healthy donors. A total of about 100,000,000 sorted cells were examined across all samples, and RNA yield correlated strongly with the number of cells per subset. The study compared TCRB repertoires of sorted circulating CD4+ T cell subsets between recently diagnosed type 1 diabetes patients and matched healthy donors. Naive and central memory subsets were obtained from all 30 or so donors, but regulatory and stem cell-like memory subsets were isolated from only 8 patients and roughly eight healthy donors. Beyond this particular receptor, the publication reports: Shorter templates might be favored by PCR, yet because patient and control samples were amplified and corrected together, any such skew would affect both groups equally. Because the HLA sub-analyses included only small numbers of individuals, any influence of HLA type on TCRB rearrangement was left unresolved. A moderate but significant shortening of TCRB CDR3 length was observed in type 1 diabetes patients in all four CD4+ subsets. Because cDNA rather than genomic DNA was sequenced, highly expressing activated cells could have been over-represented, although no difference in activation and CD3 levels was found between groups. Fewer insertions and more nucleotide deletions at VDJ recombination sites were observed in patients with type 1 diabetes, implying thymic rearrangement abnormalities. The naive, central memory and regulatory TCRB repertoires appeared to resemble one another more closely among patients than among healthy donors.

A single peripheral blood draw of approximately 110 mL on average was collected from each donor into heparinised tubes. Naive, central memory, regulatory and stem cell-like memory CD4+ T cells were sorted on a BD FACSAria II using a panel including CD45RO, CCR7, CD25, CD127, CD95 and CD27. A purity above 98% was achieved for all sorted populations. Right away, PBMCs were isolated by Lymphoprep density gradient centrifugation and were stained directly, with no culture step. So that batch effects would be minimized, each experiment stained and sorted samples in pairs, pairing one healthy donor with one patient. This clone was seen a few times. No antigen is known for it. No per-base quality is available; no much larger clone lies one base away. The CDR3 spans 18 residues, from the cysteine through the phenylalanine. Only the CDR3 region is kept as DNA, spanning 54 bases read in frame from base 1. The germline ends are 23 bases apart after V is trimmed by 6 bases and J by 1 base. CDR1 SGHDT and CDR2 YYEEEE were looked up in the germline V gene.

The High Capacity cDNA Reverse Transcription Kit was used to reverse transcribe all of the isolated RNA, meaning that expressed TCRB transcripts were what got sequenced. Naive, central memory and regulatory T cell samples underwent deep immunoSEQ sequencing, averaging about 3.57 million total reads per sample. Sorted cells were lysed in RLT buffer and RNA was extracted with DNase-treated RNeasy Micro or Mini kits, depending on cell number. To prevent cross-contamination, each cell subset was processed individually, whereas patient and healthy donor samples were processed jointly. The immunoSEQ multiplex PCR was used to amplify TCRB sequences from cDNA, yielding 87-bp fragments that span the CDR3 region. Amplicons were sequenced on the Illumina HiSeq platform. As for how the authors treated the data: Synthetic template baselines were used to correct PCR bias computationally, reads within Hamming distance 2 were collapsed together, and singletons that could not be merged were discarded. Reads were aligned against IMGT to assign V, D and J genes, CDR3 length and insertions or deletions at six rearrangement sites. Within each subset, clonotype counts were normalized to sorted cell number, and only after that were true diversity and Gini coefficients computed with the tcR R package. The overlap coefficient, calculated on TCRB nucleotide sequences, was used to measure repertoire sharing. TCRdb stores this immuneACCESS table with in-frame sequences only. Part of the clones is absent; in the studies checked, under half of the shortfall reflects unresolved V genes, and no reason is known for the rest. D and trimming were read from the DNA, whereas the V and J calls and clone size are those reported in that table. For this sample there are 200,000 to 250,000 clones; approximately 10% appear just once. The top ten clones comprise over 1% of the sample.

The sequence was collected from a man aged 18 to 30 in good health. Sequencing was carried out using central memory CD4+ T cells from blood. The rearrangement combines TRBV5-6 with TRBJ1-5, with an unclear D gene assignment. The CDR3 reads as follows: CASTSWVGRDSSNQPQHF. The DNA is TGTGCCAGCACCTCTTGGGTCGGACGGGATTCAAGCAATCAGCCCCAGCATTTT.